These 4 T cell receptor beta chains came from one sample sequenced in a study of blood T cell repertoires in COVID-19. The table came from immunoSEQ multiplex PCR; TCRdb's copy has only in-frame clones and leaves some out. The table records roughly 230,000 clones, around 83% of them present only once. The sequenced sample consisted of PBMCs or T cells enriched from blood (not recorded which). The origin of the receptors is a woman between 45 and 65 years old who had been exposed to COVID-19.

The V and J genes are TRBV5-4 and TRBJ1-2, with a weak D call TRBD1 (5 bases). Per the germline V gene, CDR1 is SGHNT and CDR2 is YYREEE (reference sequence). The CDR3 has 14 residues. The V and J ends lost 2 bases and 7 bases respectively, with 15 bases between them. CDR3 amino acids: CASSFFGGIGGYTF. Here the CDR3 DNA reads TGTGCCAGCAGCTTCTTCGGGGGGATTGGTGGCTACACCTTC.

The chain recombines TRBV23-1 with TRBJ2-2; 7 bases are a match to TRBD1. TRBV23-1 is filed as an ORF, its function uncertain. The CDR3 length is 15 residues. The ends lost 8 bases at V and 4 bases at J; junction bases unmatched: 10. The CDR3 sequence is CASGPTGDGTGELFF. DNA for the CDR3: TGCGCCAGCGGCCCAACAGGGGACGGCACCGGGGAGCTGTTTTTT.

A single count supports this clone. The V gene is TRBV4-1, the J gene TRBJ1-2; TRBD1 aligns across 7 bases. J was trimmed by 1 base and V by 6 bases; bases with no gene match: 8. Germline V lookup: CDR1 MGHRA, CDR2 YSYEKL. The CDR3 sequence is 15 residues long. CDR3 nucleotides: TGCGCCAGCAGTTTAGGACAGGAGGGTAACTATGGCTACACCTTC. The encoded protein is CASSLGQEGNYGYTF.

The chain recombines TRBV6-5 with TRBJ2-7, with 10 bases that match TRBD2. The CDR3 length is 13 residues. V dropped 8 bases and J dropped 6; count of bases not matched to a gene: 7. CDR1 is MNHEY and CDR2 is SVGAGI in the germline V gene. The CDR3 nucleotides are TGTGCCAGCGGTCTAGCGGGGGTGGGCGAGCAGTACTTC. It translates to CASGLAGVGEQYF.